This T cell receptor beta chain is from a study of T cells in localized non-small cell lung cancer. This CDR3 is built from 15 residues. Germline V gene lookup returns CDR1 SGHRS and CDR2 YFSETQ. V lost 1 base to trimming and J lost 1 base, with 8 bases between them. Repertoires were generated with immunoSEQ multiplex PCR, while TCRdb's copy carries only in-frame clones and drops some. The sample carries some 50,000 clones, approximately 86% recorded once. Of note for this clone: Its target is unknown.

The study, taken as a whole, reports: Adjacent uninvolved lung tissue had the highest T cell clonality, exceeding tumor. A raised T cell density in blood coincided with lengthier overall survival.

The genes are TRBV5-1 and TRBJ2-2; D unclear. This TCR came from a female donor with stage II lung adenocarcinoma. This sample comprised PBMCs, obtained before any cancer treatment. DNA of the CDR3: TGCGCCAGCAGCTTGTTAGGTCAGAACACCGGGGAGCTGTTTTTT. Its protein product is CASSLLGQNTGELFF.